This T cell receptor beta chain was observed in a study of blood T cells in healthy people across ages. For the second PCR, which ran for about 6 to 11 cycles, a sample-barcoded 5' primer and a J-beta primer mix were used. TCRdb re-derived calls from the 5' RACE reads in MiXCR, one entry per CDR3 protein. This table has fewer than 2,000,000 distinct CDR3 sequences, approximately 40% appearing once. The study recruited healthy Caucasian donors from Russia who were aged about 6 to 100. The CDR3 contains 13 residues. Looked up from germline, CDR1 is DFQATT and CDR2 is SNEGSKA (reference sequence). Between the trimmed V and J ends, which lost 4 bases and 3 bases, there was a span of 11 bases.

V usage is TRBV20-1 and J usage is TRBJ2-3; the D call may be TRBD1 or TRBD2 (5 bases each). Sequences were obtained from blood. The TCR was taken from a human donor in good health. CDR3 region: CSATPGQTDTQYF. CDR3 DNA sequence: TGCAGTGCTACCCCGGGGCAGACAGATACGCAGTATTTT.